The present TCR beta chain was sequenced within a study of OX40 agonist ivuxolimab in advanced cancers. At the level of the whole study: Ivuxolimab was a fully human IgG2 agonistic monoclonal antibody targeting the costimulatory receptor OX40 (CD134). Intravenous ivuxolimab was administered to patients every 2 weeks at six dose levels: 0.01, 0.1, 0.3, 1.5, 3 and 10 mg/kg. Of the roughly 52 dose-escalation patients, hepatocellular carcinoma was present in roughly 19, melanoma in roughly 15, renal cell carcinoma in 9 and head and neck cancer in 9. In the dose-escalation cohort, about four fifths of patients were male, and the mean age was roughly 60 years with a range of about 20 to 79. Prior anti-PD-1, anti-PD-L1 or anti-CTLA-4 therapy was permitted, and roughly two fifths of dose-escalation patients had received checkpoint inhibitors. Partial responses occurred in three dose-escalation patients, of whom one had hepatocellular carcinoma and two had cutaneous melanoma. The purpose of peripheral TCRbeta sequencing was to test whether ivuxolimab changed TCR sequence diversity and led to clonal T-cell expansion. The monotherapy dose-escalation portion (N ≈ 57 patients) of the phase I ivuxolimab trial is reported in the paper. Overall results and qualifications from the work: In partial responders in the 0.1-3.0 mg/kg groups, normalized peripheral clonal expansion was found to be among the lowest, especially among CD8+ T cells. On average, CD8+ T cells showed more expanded clones than CD4+ T cells after ivuxolimab. Antigen specificity was not determined for the clonally expanded peripheral T cells. Low levels of normalized T-cell clonal expansion were also seen in some nonresponding patients. At doses of 0.1 to 3.0 mg/kg, clonal expansion of both CD4+ and CD8+ T cells in blood was seen between baseline and week 6.

The germline V gene sets CDR1 to SGHDT and CDR2 to YYEEEE. Germline trimming: 4 bases from V, 5 bases from J; junction bases outside gene matches: 5. Its CDR3 holds 16 amino acids, cysteine through phenylalanine. CDR3 DNA only is kept here, 48 bases in frame from base 1. Patients with autoimmune disease history or receiving systemic immunosuppression were excluded from the trial. Peripheral blood for TCR sequencing was collected from all dose cohorts at baseline, on cycle 4 day 1, and on cycle 7 day 1. The samples were taken from a phase I, first-in-human, multicenter, open-label dose-escalation trial of ivuxolimab. Adults with locally advanced or metastatic head and neck squamous cell, hepatocellular, melanoma or renal cell carcinoma were enrolled in the trial. Before TCR sequencing, CD4+ T cells and CD8+ T cells from peripheral blood were sorted into separate populations. For sequencing of the TCRbeta CDR3 region, genomic DNA was extracted from the sorted cells. TCRbeta CDR3 regions were sequenced using the immunoSEQ Assay. TCRdb stores this immuneACCESS table with in-frame sequences only. Part of the clones is absent; in the studies checked, under half of the shortfall reflects unresolved V genes, and no reason is known for the rest. The sample table shows 55,000 to 75,000 clones, and roughly nine tenths are seen once. The ten largest clones capture roughly 2.4% of the sample.

As regards this clone: Its antigen is unknown. Base qualities were left out, and no much larger clone turns up one base away.

The sequencing here drew on CD4+ or CD8+ T cells sorted from blood, taken in a trial of the OX40 agonist ivuxolimab. This sequence originates from an adult with an advanced solid tumor such as melanoma, head and neck, liver or kidney cancer. Recombination connected TRBV5-6 to TRBJ2-2; 13 bases in between match TRBD2. The CDR3 in this case is CASSPMGLAGTGELFF. The DNA reads TGTGCCAGCAGCCCCATGGGACTAGCGGGAACCGGGGAGCTGTTTTTT.